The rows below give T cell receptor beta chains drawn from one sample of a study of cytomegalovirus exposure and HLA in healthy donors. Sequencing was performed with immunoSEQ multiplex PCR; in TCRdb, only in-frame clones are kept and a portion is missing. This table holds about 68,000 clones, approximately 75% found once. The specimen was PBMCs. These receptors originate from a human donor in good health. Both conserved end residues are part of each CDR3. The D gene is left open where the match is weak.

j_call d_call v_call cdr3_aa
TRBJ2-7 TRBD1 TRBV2 CASSSTGNYEQYF
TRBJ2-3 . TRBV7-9 CASSLGGGRADTQYF
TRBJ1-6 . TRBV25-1 CASSGDYNNSPLHF
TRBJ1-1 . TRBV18 CASSLNTEAFF
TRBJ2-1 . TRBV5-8 CASSLAGKSYNEQFF
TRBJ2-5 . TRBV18 CASSPEETQYF
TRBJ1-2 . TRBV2 CASRGGELNYGYTF
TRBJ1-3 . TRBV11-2 CASSTGISGNTIYF
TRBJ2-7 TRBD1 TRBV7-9 CASSLGTGKSYEQYF
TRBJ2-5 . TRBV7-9 CASSFIETQYF
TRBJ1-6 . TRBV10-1 CASTGIRHSPLHF
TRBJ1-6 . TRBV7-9 CASSLDRGGGYNSPLHF
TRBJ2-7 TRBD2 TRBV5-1 CASSIGLAGAPEQYF
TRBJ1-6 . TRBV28 CASSPKGRYSPLHF
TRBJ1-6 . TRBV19 CASSPAGREDPPLHF
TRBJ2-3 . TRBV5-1 CASSLEWRGTDTQYF
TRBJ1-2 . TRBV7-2 CASSGGTEAMRYTF
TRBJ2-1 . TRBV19 CASNAGIHNEQFF
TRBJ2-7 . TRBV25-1 CASSEPTTGGEQYF
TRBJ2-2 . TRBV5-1 CASSLDGVDTGELFF
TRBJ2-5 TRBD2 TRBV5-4 CASSLAGGDSETQYF
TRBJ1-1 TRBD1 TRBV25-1 CASATGSNTEAFF
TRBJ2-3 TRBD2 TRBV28 CASSHRAGTSGGAADTQYF
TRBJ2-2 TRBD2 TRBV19 CASETGTRGSGELFF
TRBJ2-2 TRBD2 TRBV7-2 CASSFRVGGGLGELFF
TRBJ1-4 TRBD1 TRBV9 CASIKGGEKLFF
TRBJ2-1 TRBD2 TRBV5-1 CASSLEASGGNEQFF
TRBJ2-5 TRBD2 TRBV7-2 CASTQSGGLGSETQYF
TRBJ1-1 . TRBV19 CASWAGRTEAFF
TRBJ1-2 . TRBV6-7 CASSPTGAGVVPGYTF
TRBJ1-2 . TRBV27 CASGGTPNYGYTF
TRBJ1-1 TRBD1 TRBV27 CASSFVDRAEAFF
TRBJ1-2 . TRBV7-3 CASSLRGPTGYGYTF
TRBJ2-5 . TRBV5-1 CASSLYSPQEETQYF
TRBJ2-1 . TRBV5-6 CASSFQASGGPFF
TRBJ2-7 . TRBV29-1 CSVIMASKQYF
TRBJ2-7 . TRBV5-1 CASSLIGVSYEQYF
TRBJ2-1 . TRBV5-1 CASRAGSANNEQFF
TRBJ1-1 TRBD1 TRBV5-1 CASSWGQGDTEAFF
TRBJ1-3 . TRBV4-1 CASSQGVSGNTIYF
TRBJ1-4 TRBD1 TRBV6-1 CASSDFVGQITTNEKLFF
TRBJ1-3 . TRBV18 CASSPYQGNSGNTIYF
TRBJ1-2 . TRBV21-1 CASNSRGEVIYGYTF
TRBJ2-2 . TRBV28 CASSVTSSGELFF
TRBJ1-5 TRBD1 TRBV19 CATSEGAHQPQHF
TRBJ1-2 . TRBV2 CASRRGQNYGYTF
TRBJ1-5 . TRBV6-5 CASSTGGAGNQPQHF
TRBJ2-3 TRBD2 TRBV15 CATKGLASTDTQYF